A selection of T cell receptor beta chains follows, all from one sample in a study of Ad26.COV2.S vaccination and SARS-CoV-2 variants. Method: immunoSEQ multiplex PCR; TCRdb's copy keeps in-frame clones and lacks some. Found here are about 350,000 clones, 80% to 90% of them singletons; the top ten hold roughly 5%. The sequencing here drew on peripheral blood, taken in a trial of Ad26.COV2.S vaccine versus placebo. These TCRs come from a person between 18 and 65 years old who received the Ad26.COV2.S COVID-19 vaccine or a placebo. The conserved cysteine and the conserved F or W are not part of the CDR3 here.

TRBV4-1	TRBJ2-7	ASSHRDTSGYEQY
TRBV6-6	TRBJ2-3	ASSYSMNADTQY
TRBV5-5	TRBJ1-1	ASSLQRMNTEAF
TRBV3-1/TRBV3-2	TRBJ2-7	ASSPRTSGTNEQY
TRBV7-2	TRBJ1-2	ASSQDRLSGYT
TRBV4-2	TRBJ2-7	ASSQSREPLPHEQY
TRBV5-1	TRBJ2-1	ASSLEVLAAPSSYNEQF
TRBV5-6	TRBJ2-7	ASSLVGPGGEQY
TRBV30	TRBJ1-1	AWSDPRTGMNTEAF
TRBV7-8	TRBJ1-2	ASSFGTTQFYGYT
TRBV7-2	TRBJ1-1	ASSLDRMNTEAF
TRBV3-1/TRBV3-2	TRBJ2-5	ASSPEGQTQY
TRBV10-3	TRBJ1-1	AISESTVSTEAF
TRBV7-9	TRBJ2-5	ASSFLTGGAQETQY
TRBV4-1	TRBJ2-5	ASSQDVREETQY
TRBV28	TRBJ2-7	ASEWDGKGSSEQY
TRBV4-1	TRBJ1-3	ASSLLLGGSGNTIY
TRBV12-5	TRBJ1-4	ASGLAGTDEKLF
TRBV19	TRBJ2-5	ASSISHSGGPETQY
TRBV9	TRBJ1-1	ASSPGDGNTEAF
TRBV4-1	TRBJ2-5	ASSQDSAGGSETQY
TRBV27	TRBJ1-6	ASSPPGYNSPLH
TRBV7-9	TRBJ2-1	ASSLKTGQGQHNEQF
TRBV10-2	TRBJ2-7	ATGPGAEQY
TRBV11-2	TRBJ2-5	ASSLEVSAFQETQY
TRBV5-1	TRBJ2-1	ASSGGLDSEQF
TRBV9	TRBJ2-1	ASSVGGEQF
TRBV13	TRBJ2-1	ASSLGPGSYNEQF
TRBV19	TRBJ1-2	ASSRGYGYT